The T cell receptor (beta chain) under discussion was sequenced for a study of blood T cell repertoires in COVID-19. The overall study: The cDNA or gDNA used as material had been derived from T cells, B-cell-depleted T cells, or PBMCs.

Study processing details: Scientists estimated how many nucleated cells there were by amplifying reference gene primers. Sequencing was performed with immunoSEQ multiplex PCR; in TCRdb, only in-frame clones are kept and a portion is missing. V, J and clone size derive from that table, while D and trimming were established from the DNA sequence. The sample has under 100,000 clones; over 75% are singletons. This clone was detected only a few times. The CDR3 is made up of 13 amino acids. Germline V gene sequence: CDR1 MDHEN, CDR2 SYDVKM. Trimming cost V 2 bases and J 8 bases; bases outside gene matches: 5.

This chain links TRBV28 with TRBJ1-2; 7 nucleotides match TRBD1. This sequence originates from a man aged 80 or over with active or convalescent COVID-19. The source material was peripheral blood. The CDR3 DNA sequence: TGTGCCAGCAGTTTACAGGGGGGCTTGGGCTACACCTTC. Amino acids: CASSLQGGLGYTF.